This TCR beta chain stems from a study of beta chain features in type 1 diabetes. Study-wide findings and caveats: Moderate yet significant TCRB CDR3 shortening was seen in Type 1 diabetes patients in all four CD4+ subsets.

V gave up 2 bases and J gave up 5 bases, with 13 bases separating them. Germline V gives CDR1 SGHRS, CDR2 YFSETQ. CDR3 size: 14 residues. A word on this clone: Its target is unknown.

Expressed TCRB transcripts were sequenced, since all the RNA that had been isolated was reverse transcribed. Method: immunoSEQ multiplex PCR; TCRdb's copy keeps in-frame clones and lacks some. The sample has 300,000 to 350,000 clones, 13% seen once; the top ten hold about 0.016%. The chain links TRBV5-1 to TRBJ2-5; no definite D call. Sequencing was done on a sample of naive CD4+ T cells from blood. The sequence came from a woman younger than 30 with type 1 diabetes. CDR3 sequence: CASSLTTPEETQYF. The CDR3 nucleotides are TGCGCCAGCAGCTTAACTACCCCGGAGGAGACCCAGTACTTC.